The 21 T cell receptor beta chains below all came from one sample that was sequenced in a study of T cell clonality in common variable immunodeficiency. The antigens for these receptors are not known. Study conclusions and caveats: In common variable immunodeficiency, TCR beta chains reportedly carried fewer deletions and N-nucleotide insertions.

The repertoire was sequenced with immunoSEQ multiplex PCR; TCRdb's copy has only in-frame clones and lacks some. This repertoire includes about 15,000 clones. The specimen sequenced was peripheral blood mononuclear cells. The receptors originated from a human donor with common variable immunodeficiency.

As for this clone: The read halts 3 residues ahead of the CDR3 end, with the missing end drawn from the germline J gene. This rearrangement joins TRBV19 to TRBJ2-1, with 8 bases lining up with TRBD2. Germline loops: CDR1 LNHDA, CDR2 SQIVND (reference sequence). The V and J ends lost 3 bases and 5 bases, in that order; junction bases with no gene match: 9. The CDR3 covers 16 residues. The CDR3 sequence: CASSIGASGSHNEQFF. The CDR3 DNA, read in part, is TGTGCCAGTAGTATTGGAGCCAGCGGGAGTCACAATGAG.

Frequency places this clone as medium-sized. Sequencing ends 3 residues short of the CDR3 end; the germline J gene provides the rest. The J gene is TRBJ2-3, the V gene TRBV5-1; 11 bases fit TRBD2. The CDR3 is 17 amino acids. V gave up 4 bases and J gave up 1 base; unmatched junction bases: 8. Looked up from germline, CDR1 is SGHRS and CDR2 is YFSETQ. The CDR3 sequence: CASSAISGGDGTDTQYF. The covered CDR3 bases are TGCGCCAGCAGCGCGATTAGCGGGGGGGACGGCACAGATACG.

On this clone itself: From the germline J gene comes the end of the CDR3, since the read stops 3 residues before it. This chain joins TRBV5-1 and TRBJ1-2; perhaps TRBD1 as D (5 bases). CDR3 length: 13 residues. The germline gives CDR1 SGHRS, CDR2 YFSETQ. The ends were cut back, 0 bases at V and 2 bases at J, with 5 bases in the middle. The CDR3 loop is CASSLAGNYGYTF. The covered CDR3 bases are TGCGCCAGCAGCTTGGCAGGGAACTATGGC.

Remarks on this clone: The read finishes 3 residues shy of the CDR3 end, and the germline J gene is used to complete it. V gene TRBV5-6 combines with J gene TRBJ2-2; D not certain. The CDR3 length is 14 residues. The germline V and J ends were trimmed by 4 bases and 0 bases, with 7 bases remaining between them. Germline CDR1 is SGHDT and CDR2 is YYEEEE. The CDR3 loop is CASSATPNTGELFF. Incomplete CDR3 DNA: TGTGCCAGCAGCGCGACACCGAACACCGGGGAG. Based on the CDR3 plus reference TRBV5-6 and TRBJ2-2, the full variable domain is DAGVTQSPTHLIKTRGQQVTLRCSPKSGHDTVSWYQQALGQGPQFIFQYYEEEERQRGNFPDRFSGHQFPNYSSELNVNALLLGDSALYLCASSATPNTGELFFGEGSRLTVL.

As for this clone: The read is 3 residues too short to cover the CDR3 end, so that end is filled in from the germline J gene. This chain links TRBV7-9 with TRBJ2-5, with D uncertain. The CDR3 covers 13 residues. Between the trimmed V and J ends, which lost 5 bases and 1 base, there was a span of 8 bases. CDR1 SEHNR and CDR2 FQNEAQ come from the germline V gene (reference sequence). CDR3 region: CASSLPPQETQYF. The sequenced part of the CDR3 DNA is TGTGCCAGCAGCCTCCCCCCCCAAGAGACC.

Points on this clone: The CDR3 end is not reached by the read, which stops 3 residues before it; the germline J gene fills it in. The chain recombines TRBV30 with TRBJ2-7; 7 nucleotides agree with TRBD1. The CDR3 loop spans 14 amino acids. Germline trimming cut 2 bases from V and 1 base from J; bases unmatched to any gene: 5. The germline V gene has CDR1 GTSNPN and CDR2 SVGIG (reference sequence). This CDR3 is CAWSLTGRSYEQYF. CDR3 DNA, as far as it was read: TGTGCCTGGAGTTTGACAGGGCGATCCTACGAG.

Details on this clone: The sequence runs out 3 residues before the end of the CDR3; the remainder is reconstructed from the germline J gene. V usage is TRBV7-2 and J usage is TRBJ1-5; 7 positions agree with TRBD1. The CDR3 length is 14 residues. Germline CDR1 is SGHTA and CDR2 is FQGNSA. V shed 5 bases and J 5 bases; nucleotides not matched to a gene: 6. CDR3 amino acids: CASSLKGADQPQHF. CDR3 bases read: TGTGCCAGCAGCCTTAAGGGGGCCGATCAGCCC.

To note about this clone: The CDR3 extends 3 residues past the end of the read, so its final part is completed from the germline J gene. The gene calls are TRBV30 and TRBJ1-4; a weak D match, TRBD1 (5 bases). V lost 5 bases to trimming and J lost 7 bases, with 14 bases between them. The germline CDR1 and CDR2 sequences are GTSNPN and SVGIG (reference sequence). This CDR3 comprises 13 residues. This CDR3 reads CAWSRTRREKLFF. CDR3 bases read: TGTGCCTGGTCGCGGACACGGCGTGAAAAA.

With respect to this clone: The read gets to within 3 residues of the CDR3 end, and the germline J gene fills in the rest. This chain connects TRBV5-7 to TRBJ2-2; possibly TRBD2 for D (6 bases). TRBV5-7 is given ORF status, its function remaining uncertain. Trimming shortened V by 4 bases and J by 7 bases, and 14 bases separated the two germline ends. This CDR3 has 14 amino acids. Here the CDR3 reads CASSLGGRVGELFF. The covered CDR3 bases are TGTGCCAGCAGCCTCGGGGGTAGAGTCGGGGAG.

For this clone: The read comes to an end 3 residues before the CDR3 does, leaving the germline J gene to fill in the end. The sample contains more than one DNA sequence encoding this CDR3. The chain carries TRBV20-1 and TRBJ2-5; D might be TRBD2 (6 bases). CDR1 and CDR2 (germline): DFQATT, SNEGSKA (reference sequence). The CDR3 spans 14 residues. V dropped 3 bases and J dropped 2 bases, with 13 bases sitting between them. CDR3 residues: CSARISGPQETQYF. The sequenced part of the CDR3 DNA is TGCAGTGCTAGGATTAGCGGTCCTCAAGAGACC.

A remark on this clone: The read ends 3 residues early relative to the CDR3; the germline J gene fills the gap. V is TRBV5-4 and J is TRBJ1-3; 7 bases line up with TRBD1. Germline V gene sequence: CDR1 SGHNT, CDR2 YYREEE (reference sequence). After removal of 3 bases from V and 5 bases from J, the junction contained 5 bases not matched to a gene. The CDR3 consists of 14 residues. The chain's CDR3 is CASSSGTDRNTIYF. The sequenced CDR3 bases are TGTGCCAGCAGCTCCGGGACAGATCGAAACACC.

As for this clone: Read data end 3 residues before the CDR3 end; the end is taken from the germline J gene. The chain carries TRBV2 and TRBJ2-5; D is unresolved. Germline assignment: CDR1 SNHLY and CDR2 FYNNEI. V dropped 4 bases and J dropped 2 bases, with 11 bases sitting between them. This CDR3 has 14 residues. Incomplete CDR3 DNA: TGTGCCAGCAGTGCAAGTAAAACACAAGAGACC. Its protein product is CASSASKTQET. The CDR3 reads in full as CASSASKTQETQYF.

Turning to this clone: The read stops 3 residues short of the end of the CDR3; the missing end is completed from the germline J gene. The J gene is TRBJ1-1, the V gene TRBV20-1, with D possibly matching TRBD1 (6 bases). The germline V gene encodes CDR1 DFQATT and CDR2 SNEGSKA (reference sequence). CDR3 length: 14 amino acids. Trimming cost V 5 bases and J 1 base, with 14 bases left between them. The DNA read from the CDR3 is TGCAGTGCTGGCACGACAGGAGAGAACACTGAA. Its translation: CSAGTTGENTE. The whole CDR3 reads CSAGTTGENTEAFF.

The CDR3: CASHTTRQGTYEQYF. CDR3 bases read: TGTGCCAGCCACACCACTCGACAGGGGACCTACGAG. This rearrangement joins TRBV19 to TRBJ2-7; 8 bases are a match to TRBD1. From the germline J gene comes the end of the CDR3, since the read stops 3 residues before it. The V and J ends lost 9 bases and 2 bases, in that order; junction bases with no gene match: 12. The CDR3 spans 15 residues. The germline V gene has CDR1 LNHDA and CDR2 SQIVND (reference sequence). Variable domain in full (rest from reference TRBV19 and TRBJ2-7): DGGITQSPKYLFRKEGQNVTLSCEQNLNHDAMYWYRQDPGQGLRLIYYSQIVNDFQKGDIAEGYSVSREKKESFPLTVTSAQKNPTAFYLCASHTTRQGTYEQYFGPGTRLTVT.

Regarding this clone: The read gets to within 3 residues of the CDR3 end, and the germline J gene fills in the rest. This chain links TRBV5-6 with TRBJ2-7; 7 bases align to TRBD1. V was clipped by 0 bases and J by 5 bases; unmatched bases: 5. Germline values: CDR1 SGHDT, CDR2 YYEEEE. The CDR3 is made up of 14 amino acids. Incomplete CDR3 DNA: TGTGCCAGCAGCTTGGCACCCACAGGGGACGAG. Its translation is CASSLAPTGDE. The whole CDR3 protein is CASSLAPTGDEQYF.

With regard to this clone: The missing CDR3 end, 3 residues past where the read stops, is filled in from the germline J gene. This chain connects TRBV29-1 to TRBJ2-2; tentatively, D is TRBD1 (5 bases). The germline CDR1 and CDR2 sequences are SQVTM and ANQGSEA. The CDR3 runs 13 residues. The V gene lost 6 bases and the J gene lost 0 bases, with 8 bases spanning the gap. The CDR3 reads CSVGHPNTGELFF. The sequenced part of the CDR3 DNA is TGCAGCGTCGGACACCCGAACACCGGGGAG.

Comment on this clone: The read halts 3 residues ahead of the CDR3 end, with the missing end drawn from the germline J gene. The V and J genes are TRBV5-5 and TRBJ2-5; 10 nucleotides agree with TRBD2. The CDR3 covers 14 residues. The V and J ends lost 1 base and 5 bases, in that order; junction bases with no gene match: 2. Per the germline V gene, CDR1 is SGHKS and CDR2 is YYEKEE (reference sequence). The CDR3 here is CASSLIAGGETQYF. CDR3 DNA (partial): TGTGCCAGCAGCTTGATAGCGGGAGGTGAGACC.

A word on this clone: The CDR3 extends 3 residues past the end of the read, so its final part is completed from the germline J gene. This rearrangement joins TRBV5-6 to TRBJ1-1; 7 bases are a match to TRBD1. The CDR3 length is 13 residues. The junction had 5 bases not matched to a gene; V was cut back by 6 bases and J by 3 bases. Germline V CDR1 and CDR2: SGHDT, YYEEEE. CDR3 residues: CASKGTVDTEAFF. The CDR3 DNA, read in part, is TGTGCCAGCAAGGGGACAGTTGACACTGAA.

As to this clone: The CDR3 end lies 3 residues beyond the end of the read and is filled in from the germline J gene. V usage is TRBV5-1 and J usage is TRBJ2-5; 11 nucleotides align to TRBD2. CDR1 SGHRS and CDR2 YFSETQ come from the germline V gene. V lost 1 base to trimming and J lost 4 bases; unmatched junction nucleotides: 6. There are 16 residues in the CDR3. The CDR3 DNA, read in part, is TGCGCCAGCAGCTTGAAAGCTAGCGGGGGGACAGAGACC. Amino acid sequence: CASSLKASGGTET. The CDR3, in full, reads CASSLKASGGTETQYF.

On this clone itself: With the read ending 3 residues before the CDR3 end, the germline J gene is used to fill in that end. The V gene is TRBV20-1, the J gene TRBJ1-5; possibly TRBD1 for D (5 bases). Germline-derived CDR1 and CDR2 are DFQATT and SNEGSKA (reference sequence). Trimming removed 7 bases at V and 3 bases at J, with 10 bases between. This CDR3 is 12 amino acids long. CDR3 DNA (partial): TGCAGTGTTGGGGCCATCAATCAGCCC. Translated: CSVGAINQP. The full-length CDR3 reads as CSVGAINQPQHF.

A word on this clone: The sequence runs out 3 residues before the end of the CDR3; the remainder is reconstructed from the germline J gene. The V and J genes are TRBV5-1 and TRBJ2-3; 9 bases line up with TRBD1. Germline trimming cut 0 bases from V and 4 bases from J; bases unmatched to any gene: 6. CDR1 and CDR2 from the germline V gene are SGHRS and YFSETQ. The CDR3 spans 16 residues. The CDR3 DNA, read in part, is TGCGCCAGCAGCTTGGCCGGGACAGGGAGCGCAGATACG. It translates to CASSLAGTGSADT. The whole CDR3 region reads CASSLAGTGSADTQYF.